This T cell receptor (beta chain) was documented in a study of cytomegalovirus exposure and HLA in healthy donors. Germline V gives CDR1 MDHEN, CDR2 SYDVKM. CDR3 length: 15 residues. V was cut by 5 bases and J by 0 bases, with 11 bases left in between. Study-level points and caveats: A missense variant in DCLRE1C was later tied to TCR beta V- and J-gene trimming.

Comment on this clone: The antigen is unknown.

Amplification used 60 Vbeta primers and 13 Jbeta primers. Assay: immunoSEQ multiplex PCR; the TCRdb copy retains only in-frame clones and omits some. The top ten hold less than 2.5% of the sample, which has roughly 110,000 clones, roughly 76% seen once. The sequence was obtained from a young man in good health and CMV-seronegative. The source material was PBMCs. The gene calls are TRBV28 and TRBJ2-4; D might be TRBD2 (5 bases). CDR3 protein: CASSTGKLAKNIQYF. CDR3 DNA: TGTGCCAGCAGTACCGGGAAATTAGCCAAAAACATTCAGTACTTC.